This T cell receptor (beta chain) was sequenced for a study of CD8+ T cells in alopecia areata. Study as a whole: Among treated patients, oral tofacitinib was administered at 5 to 10 mg twice daily.

Trimming pared 2 bases from V and 5 bases from J, leaving 16 bases between. The CDR3 is 15 residues long. Looked up from germline, CDR1 is SGHNT and CDR2 is YYREEE (reference sequence). cDNA prepared by RNA extraction and subsequent reverse transcription served as the template for sequencing. Data came from immunoSEQ multiplex PCR; TCRdb stores just in-frame clones and leaves some out. The sample has about 190,000 clones; 64% are singletons. Treatment noted: oral pan-JAK inhibitor, 5-10 mg twice daily. Separation by sorting yielded CD4+ and CD8+ T cells from PBMCs. Findings and caveats of the study: Among the top 100, expanded CD8+ clones, as well as scalp clonality, were significantly decreased by tofacitinib. Relative to mice, TCR sharing across patients was less clear, a difference possibly HLA-related.

Concerning this clone itself: The antigen is unknown.

This receptor was identified in a human donor with alopecia areata. This material consisted of CD4+ T cells sorted from blood, taken at week 4, from a patient treated with tofacitinib. The chain links TRBV5-4 to TRBJ2-5; D tentatively fits TRBD1 or TRBD2 (6 bases each). The CDR3 DNA follows: TGTGCCAGCAGCTTCACTCGGGGGCGCGGTGAGACCCAGTACTTC. Encoded protein: CASSFTRGRGETQYF.